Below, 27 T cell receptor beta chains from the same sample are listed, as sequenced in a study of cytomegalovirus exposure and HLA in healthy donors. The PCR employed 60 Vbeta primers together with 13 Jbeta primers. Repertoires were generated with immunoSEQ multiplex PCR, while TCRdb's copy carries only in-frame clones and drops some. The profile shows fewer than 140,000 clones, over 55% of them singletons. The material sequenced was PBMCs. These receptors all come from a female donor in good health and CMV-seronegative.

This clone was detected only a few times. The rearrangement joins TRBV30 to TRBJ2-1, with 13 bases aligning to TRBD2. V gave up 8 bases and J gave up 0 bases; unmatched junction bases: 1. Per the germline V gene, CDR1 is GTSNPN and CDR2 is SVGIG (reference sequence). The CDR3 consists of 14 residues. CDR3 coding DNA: TGTGCCGGGACTAGCGGGAACTCCTACAATGAGCAGTTCTTC. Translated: CAGTSGNSYNEQFF.

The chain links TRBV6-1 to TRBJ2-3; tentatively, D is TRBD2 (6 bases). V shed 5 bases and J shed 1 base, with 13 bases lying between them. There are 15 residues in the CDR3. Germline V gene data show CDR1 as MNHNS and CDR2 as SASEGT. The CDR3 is CASSRTTGGTDTQYF. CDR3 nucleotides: TGTGCCAGCAGTCGGACGACGGGGGGCACAGATACGCAGTATTTT.

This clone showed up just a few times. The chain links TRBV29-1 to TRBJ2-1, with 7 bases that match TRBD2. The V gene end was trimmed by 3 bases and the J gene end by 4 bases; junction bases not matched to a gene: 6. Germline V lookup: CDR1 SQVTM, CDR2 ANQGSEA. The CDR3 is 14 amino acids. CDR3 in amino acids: CSVDGAGVYNEQFF. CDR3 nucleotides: TGCAGCGTTGACGGGGCGGGAGTGTACAATGAGCAGTTCTTC.

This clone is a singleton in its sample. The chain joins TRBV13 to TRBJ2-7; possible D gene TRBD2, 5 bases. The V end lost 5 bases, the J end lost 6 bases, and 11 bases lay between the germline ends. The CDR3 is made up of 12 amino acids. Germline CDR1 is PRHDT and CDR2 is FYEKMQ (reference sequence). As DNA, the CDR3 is TGTGCCAGCAGCCTTCTGCGGGCCGAGCAGTACTTC. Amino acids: CASSLLRAEQYF.

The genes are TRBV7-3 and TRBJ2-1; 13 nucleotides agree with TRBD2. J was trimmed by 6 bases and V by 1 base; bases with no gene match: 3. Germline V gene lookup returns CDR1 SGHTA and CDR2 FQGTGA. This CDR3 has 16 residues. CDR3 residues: CASSLRGLAGLNEQFF. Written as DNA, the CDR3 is TGTGCCAGCAGCTTAAGGGGACTAGCGGGACTCAATGAGCAGTTCTTC.

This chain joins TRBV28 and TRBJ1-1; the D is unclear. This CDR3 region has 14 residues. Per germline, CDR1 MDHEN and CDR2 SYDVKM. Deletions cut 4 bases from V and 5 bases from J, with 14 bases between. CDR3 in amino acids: CASSSDFLGTEAFF. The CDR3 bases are TGTGCCAGCAGTTCGGACTTCCTGGGAACTGAAGCTTTCTTT.

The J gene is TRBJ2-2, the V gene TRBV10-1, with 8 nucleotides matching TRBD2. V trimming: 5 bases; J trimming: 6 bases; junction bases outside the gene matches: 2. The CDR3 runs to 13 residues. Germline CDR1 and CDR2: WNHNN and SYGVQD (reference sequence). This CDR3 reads CASSRGLAGELFF. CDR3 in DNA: TGCGCCAGCAGTCGGGGACTAGCCGGGGAGCTGTTTTTT.

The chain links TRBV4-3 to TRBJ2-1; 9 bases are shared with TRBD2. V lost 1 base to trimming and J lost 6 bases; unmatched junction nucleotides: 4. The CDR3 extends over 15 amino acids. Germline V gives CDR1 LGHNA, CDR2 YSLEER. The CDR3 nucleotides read TGCGCCAGCAGCCAAGGTTTAGCGGGGGTCAATGAGCAGTTCTTC. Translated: CASSQGLAGVNEQFF.

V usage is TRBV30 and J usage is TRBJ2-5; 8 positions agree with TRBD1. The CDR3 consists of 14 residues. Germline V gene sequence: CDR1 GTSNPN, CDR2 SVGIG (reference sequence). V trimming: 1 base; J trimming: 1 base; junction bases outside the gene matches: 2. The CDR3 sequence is CAWSGQGIQETQYF. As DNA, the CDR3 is TGTGCCTGGAGTGGACAGGGGATCCAAGAGACCCAGTACTTC.

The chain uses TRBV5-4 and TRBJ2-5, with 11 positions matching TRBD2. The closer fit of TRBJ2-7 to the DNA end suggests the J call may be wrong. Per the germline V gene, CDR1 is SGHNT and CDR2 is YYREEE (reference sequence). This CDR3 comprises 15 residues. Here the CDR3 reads CASSFRLAGPYEQYF. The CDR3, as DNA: TGTGCCAGCAGCTTCCGACTAGCGGGACCCTACGAGCAGTACTTC.

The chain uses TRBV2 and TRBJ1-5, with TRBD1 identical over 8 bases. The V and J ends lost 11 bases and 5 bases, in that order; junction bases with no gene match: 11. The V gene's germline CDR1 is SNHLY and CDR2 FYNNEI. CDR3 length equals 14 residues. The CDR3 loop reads CASRGGQGHQPQHF. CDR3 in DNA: TGTGCCTCCCGAGGAGGACAGGGTCATCAGCCCCAGCATTTT.

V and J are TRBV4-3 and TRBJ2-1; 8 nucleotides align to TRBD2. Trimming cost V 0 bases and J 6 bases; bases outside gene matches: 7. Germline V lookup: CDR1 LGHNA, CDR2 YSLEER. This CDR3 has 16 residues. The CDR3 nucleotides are TGCGCCAGCAGCCAAGAGGGTGGGACTAGAGGCAATGAGCAGTTCTTC. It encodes CASSQEGGTRGNEQFF.

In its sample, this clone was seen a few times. CDR3 residues: CASSSRQGRASGEQYF. CDR3 sequence (DNA): TGTGCCAGCAGCTCAAGACAGGGCAGGGCTTCAGGCGAGCAGTACTTC. The chain combines TRBV5-5 with TRBJ2-7, with 7 positions matching TRBD1. Germline values: CDR1 SGHKS, CDR2 YYEKEE (reference sequence). J was trimmed by 6 bases and V by 3 bases; bases with no gene match: 15. The CDR3 is 16 residues long.

The CDR3 loop reads CATSTSGTGTYGYTF. Here the CDR3 DNA reads TGTGCCACCAGCACCTCCGGGACAGGGACCTATGGCTACACCTTC. The rearrangement joins TRBV15 to TRBJ1-2, with TRBD1 identical over 9 bases. Germline V gives CDR1 LNHNV, CDR2 YYDKDF (reference sequence). Trimming cost V 4 bases and J 4 bases; bases outside gene matches: 7. This CDR3 spans 15 amino acids.

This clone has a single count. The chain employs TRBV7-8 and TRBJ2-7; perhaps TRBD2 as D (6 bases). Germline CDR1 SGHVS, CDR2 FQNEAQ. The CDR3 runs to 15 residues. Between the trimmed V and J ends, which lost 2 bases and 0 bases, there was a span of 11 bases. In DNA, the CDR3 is TGTGCCAGCAGCTTAATAGGCGGGGTCTCCTACGAGCAGTACTTC. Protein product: CASSLIGGVSYEQYF.

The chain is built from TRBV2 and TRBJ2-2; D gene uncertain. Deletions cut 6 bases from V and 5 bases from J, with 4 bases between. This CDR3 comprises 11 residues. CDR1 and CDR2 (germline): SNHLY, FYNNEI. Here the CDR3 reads CASRSTGELFF. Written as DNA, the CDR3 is TGTGCCAGCAGGTCAACCGGGGAGCTGTTTTTT.

CDR3 in amino acids: CASSQVLGTGGEQFF. The CDR3 DNA reads as TGTGCCAGCAGCCAAGTCTTAGGAACGGGAGGTGAGCAGTTCTTC. V usage is TRBV4-2 and J usage is TRBJ2-1; 7 nucleotides match TRBD2. Germline assignment: CDR1 LGHNA and CDR2 YNFKEQ. V lost 1 base and J lost 9; bases outside the gene matches: 9. The CDR3 spans 15 residues.

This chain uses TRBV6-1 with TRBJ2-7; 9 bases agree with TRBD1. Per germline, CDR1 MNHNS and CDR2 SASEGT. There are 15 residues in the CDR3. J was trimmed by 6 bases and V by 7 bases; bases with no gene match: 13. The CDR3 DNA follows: TGTGCCAGCAAAGATTTAGGGACAGGGAGGATCGAGCAGTACTTC. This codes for CASKDLGTGRIEQYF.

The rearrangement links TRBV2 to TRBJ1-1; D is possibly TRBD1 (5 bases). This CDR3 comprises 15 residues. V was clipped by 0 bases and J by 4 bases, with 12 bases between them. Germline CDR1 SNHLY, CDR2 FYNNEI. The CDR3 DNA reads TGTGCCAGCAGTGAAGCGGGGCGCAAGGGCACTGAAGCTTTCTTT. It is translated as CASSEAGRKGTEAFF.

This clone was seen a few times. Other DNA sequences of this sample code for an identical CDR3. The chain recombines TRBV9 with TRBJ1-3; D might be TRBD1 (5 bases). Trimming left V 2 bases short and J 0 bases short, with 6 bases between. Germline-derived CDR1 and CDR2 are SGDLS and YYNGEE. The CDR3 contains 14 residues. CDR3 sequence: CASSVDNSGNTIYF. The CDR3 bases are TGTGCCAGCAGCGTGGACAACTCTGGAAACACCATATATTTT.

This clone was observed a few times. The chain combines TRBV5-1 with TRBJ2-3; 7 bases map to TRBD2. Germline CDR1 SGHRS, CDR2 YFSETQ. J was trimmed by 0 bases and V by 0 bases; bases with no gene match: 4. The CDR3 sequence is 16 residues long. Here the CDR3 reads CASSLVLGGSTDTQYF. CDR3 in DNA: TGCGCCAGCAGCTTGGTGCTCGGGGGGAGCACAGATACGCAGTATTTT.

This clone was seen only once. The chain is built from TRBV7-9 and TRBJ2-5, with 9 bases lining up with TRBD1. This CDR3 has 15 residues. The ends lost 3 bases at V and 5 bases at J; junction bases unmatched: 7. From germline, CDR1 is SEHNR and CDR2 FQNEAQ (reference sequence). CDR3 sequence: CASSFIQGARETQYF. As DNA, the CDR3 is TGTGCCAGCAGCTTCATACAGGGGGCGCGGGAGACCCAGTACTTC.

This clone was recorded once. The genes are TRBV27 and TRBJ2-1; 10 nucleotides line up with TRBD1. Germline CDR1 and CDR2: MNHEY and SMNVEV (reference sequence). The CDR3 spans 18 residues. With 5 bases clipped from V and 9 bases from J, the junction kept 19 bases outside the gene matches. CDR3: CASSRPRTGTGDLVEQFF. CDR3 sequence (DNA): TGTGCCAGCAGTCGACCCCGCACCGGGACAGGGGATCTGGTTGAGCAGTTCTTC.

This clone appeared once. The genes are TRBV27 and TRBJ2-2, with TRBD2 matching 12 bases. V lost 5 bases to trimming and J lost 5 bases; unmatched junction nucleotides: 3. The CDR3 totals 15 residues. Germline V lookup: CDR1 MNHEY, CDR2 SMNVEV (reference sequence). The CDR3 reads CASSLLAGGTGELFF. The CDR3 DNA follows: TGTGCCAGCAGTCTTCTAGCGGGAGGGACCGGGGAGCTGTTTTTT.

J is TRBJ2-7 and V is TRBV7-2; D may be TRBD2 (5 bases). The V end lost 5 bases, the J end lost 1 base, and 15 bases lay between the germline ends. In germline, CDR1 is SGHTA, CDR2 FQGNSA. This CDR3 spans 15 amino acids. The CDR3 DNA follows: TGTGCCAGCAGCCGAGGGCGTGGTTTGTCCTACGAGCAGTACTTC. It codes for CASSRGRGLSYEQYF.

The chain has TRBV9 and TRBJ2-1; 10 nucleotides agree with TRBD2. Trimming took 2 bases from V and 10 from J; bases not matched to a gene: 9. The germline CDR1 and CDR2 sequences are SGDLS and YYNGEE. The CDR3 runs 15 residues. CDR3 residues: CASSVGGLASGEQFF. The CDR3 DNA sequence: TGTGCCAGCAGCGTCGGGGGACTAGCGTCCGGCGAGCAGTTCTTC.

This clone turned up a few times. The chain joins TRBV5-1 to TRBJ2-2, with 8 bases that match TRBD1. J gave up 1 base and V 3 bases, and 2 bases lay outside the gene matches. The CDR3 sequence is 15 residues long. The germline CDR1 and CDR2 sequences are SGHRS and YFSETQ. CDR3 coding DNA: TGCGCCAGCAGCTCCGGGACAGGGAACACCGGGGAGCTGTTTTTT. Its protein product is CASSSGTGNTGELFF.